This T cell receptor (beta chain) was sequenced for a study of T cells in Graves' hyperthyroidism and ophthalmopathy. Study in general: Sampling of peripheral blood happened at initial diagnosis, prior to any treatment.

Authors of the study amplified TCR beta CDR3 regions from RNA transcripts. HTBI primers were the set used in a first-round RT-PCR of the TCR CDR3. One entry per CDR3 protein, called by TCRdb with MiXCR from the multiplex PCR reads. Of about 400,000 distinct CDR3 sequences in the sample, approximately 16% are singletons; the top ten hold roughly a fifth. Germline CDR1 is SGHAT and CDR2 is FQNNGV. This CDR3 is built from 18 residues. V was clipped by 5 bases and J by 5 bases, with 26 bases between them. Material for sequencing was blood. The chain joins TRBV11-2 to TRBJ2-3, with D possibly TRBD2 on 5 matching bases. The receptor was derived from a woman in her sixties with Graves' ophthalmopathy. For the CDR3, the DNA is TGTGCCAGCAGCCCCCTTTCGAGAGGGCGCGTAATCGAAGATACGCAGTATTTT. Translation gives CASSPLSRGRVIEDTQYF. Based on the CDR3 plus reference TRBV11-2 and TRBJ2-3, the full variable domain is EAGVAQSPRYKIIEKRQSVAFWCNPISGHATLYWYQQILGQGPKLLIQFQNNGVVDDSQLPKDRFSAERLKGVDSTLKIQPAKLEDSAVYLCASSPLSRGRVIEDTQYFGPGTRLTVL.